The clone carrying this T cell receptor beta chain was counted at least ten times. The antigen is undetermined. The V gene's germline CDR1 is SGHAT and CDR2 FQNNGV. The CDR3 consists of 15 residues. V lost 5 bases and J lost 7; bases outside the gene matches: 12. The sample comes from a study of T cell repertoires in cytomegalovirus infection. Study findings and constraints: CMV carriers having the relevant HLA were flagged by cumulative public TCR beta family frequency.

TCRdb recomputed calls from the reads with MiXCR, one row per CDR3 protein. The sample holds about 140,000 distinct CDR3 sequences, about 6% seen once. This chain links TRBV11-2 with TRBJ2-7; 9 bases line up with TRBD1. The material sequenced was PBMCs. The clonotype was recovered from a human donor in good health (CMV status not recorded). Some clones in this sample may be carry-over from other donors' samples. In nucleotides, the CDR3 is TGTGCCAGCAGCGACCCGGGACAGGGAGCGGTGGAGCAGTACTTC. It is translated as CASSDPGQGAVEQYF.